The 23 T cell receptor beta chains reported below all come from one sample, sequenced in a study of cytomegalovirus exposure and HLA in healthy donors. This PCR relied on a set of 60 Vbeta primers and 13 Jbeta primers. The method was immunoSEQ multiplex PCR; TCRdb's version includes in-frame clones alone and lacks a portion of them. Among fewer than 250,000 clones listed, around 83% were seen once. The sample was PBMCs. Source of these receptors: a girl aged 5-17 years in good health and CMV-seronegative.

This sequence joins TRBV29-1 and TRBJ2-3, with a possible D match to TRBD2 (7 bases). V lost 1 base to trimming and J lost 1 base, with 18 bases between them. The germline gives CDR1 SQVTM, CDR2 ANQGSEA. The CDR3 consists of 17 residues. CDR3 DNA sequence: TGCAGCGTTGAAGGGGGTGGGGGGGCTGATCGCACAGATACGCAGTATTTT. Translation gives CSVEGGGGADRTDTQYF.

This chain links TRBV19 with TRBJ1-3; possible D gene TRBD1, 5 bases. Deletions cut 10 bases from V and 4 bases from J, with 17 bases between. CDR1 and CDR2 from the germline V gene are LNHDA and SQIVND (reference sequence). The CDR3 is 14 amino acids. The CDR3 bases are TGTGCCACCCTGGGCAGGGTCACCGGAAACACCATATATTTT. This sequence encodes CATLGRVTGNTIYF.

This clone appeared a single time. The chain couples TRBV15 to TRBJ2-1, with 9 nucleotides matching TRBD2. V lost 1 base, J lost 7 bases, and 11 bases stayed unmatched. CDR1 and CDR2 (germline): LNHNV, YYDKDF (reference sequence). CDR3 length: 17 residues. CDR3: CATSRVSGGLKWNEQFF. CDR3 sequence (DNA): TGTGCCACCAGCAGAGTTAGCGGGGGCCTCAAGTGGAATGAGCAGTTCTTC.

The V call is TRBV27, the J call TRBJ2-7, with TRBD2 as a possible D gene (5 bases). V was pared by 2 bases and J by 2 bases, with 7 bases between. The CDR3 runs 13 residues. CDR1 MNHEY and CDR2 SMNVEV come from the germline V gene (reference sequence). The CDR3, as DNA: TGTGCCAGCAGTTTAGAGGGTGCCTACGAGCAGTACTTC. Translating it yields CASSLEGAYEQYF.

The chain has TRBV5-8 and TRBJ1-6; TRBD1 agrees at 7 bases. The CDR3 spans 16 residues. The V gene end was trimmed by 0 bases and the J gene end by 6 bases; junction bases not matched to a gene: 6. Germline V gene sequence: CDR1 SGHTS, CDR2 YDEGEE. CDR3 loop: CASSLETGSSNSPLHF. In DNA, the CDR3 is TGTGCCAGCAGCTTGGAGACAGGGTCGAGTAATTCACCCCTCCACTTT.

The V and J genes are TRBV13 and TRBJ2-1; 7 bases line up with TRBD2. The CDR3 extends over 15 amino acids. From germline, CDR1 is PRHDT and CDR2 FYEKMQ (reference sequence). Trimming removed 1 base from V and 0 bases from J; junction bases left unmatched: 0. CDR3 region: CASSLAGGSYNEQFF. CDR3 sequence (DNA): TGTGCCAGCAGCTTAGCGGGGGGCTCCTACAATGAGCAGTTCTTC.

V is TRBV5-3 and J is TRBJ1-6, with D unresolved. TRBV5-3 is designated an ORF whose function remains uncertain. V dropped 4 bases and J dropped 14 bases, with 31 bases sitting between them. CDR3 size: 18 residues. CDR3 in amino acids: CARSPPTTPFTCSAALHF. DNA of the CDR3: TGTGCCAGAAGCCCTCCCACCACCCCTTTCACATGTTCCGCTGCCCTCCACTTT.

The chain employs TRBV5-6 and TRBJ2-1; TRBD1 aligns across 10 bases. The CDR3 is 18 residues long. With 3 bases clipped from V and 1 base from J, the junction kept 10 bases outside the gene matches. Germline V gene data show CDR1 as SGHDT and CDR2 as YYEEEE. CDR3 nucleotide sequence: TGTGCCAGCAGCTCACCATGGACAGGGGGAAGGTCCTACAATGAGCAGTTCTTC. This codes for CASSSPWTGGRSYNEQFF.

This chain connects TRBV5-4 to TRBJ2-1, with 10 bases identical to TRBD2. V shed 4 bases, J shed 7 bases, and the junction held 11 bases outside the gene matches. This CDR3 has 16 residues. Germline CDR1 and CDR2: SGHNT and YYREEE (reference sequence). CDR3 DNA: TGTGCCAGCAGCCCGCGGACTAGCGGAAGACGAAATGAGCAGTTCTTC. It specifies CASSPRTSGRRNEQFF.

The V call is TRBV7-6, the J call TRBJ2-7, with 8 bases fitting TRBD1. CDR1 and CDR2 (germline): SGHVS, FNYEAQ. CDR3 length: 14 residues. V shed 4 bases, J shed 3 bases, and the junction held 5 bases outside the gene matches. The DNA for the CDR3 is TGTGCCAGCAGCTATGGACAGGGCTTCTACGAGCAGTACTTC. It yields the protein CASSYGQGFYEQYF.

This clone was recorded only once. This rearrangement joins TRBV7-9 to TRBJ1-4; TRBD1 matches 7 bases. With 4 bases clipped from V and 3 bases from J, the junction kept 5 bases outside the gene matches. The CDR3 runs 15 residues. Germline V CDR1 and CDR2: SEHNR, FQNEAQ (reference sequence). CDR3 in amino acids: CASSSQGVANEKLFF. The CDR3 nucleotides read TGTGCCAGCAGCTCGCAGGGGGTTGCTAATGAAAAACTGTTTTTT.

V usage is TRBV7-9 and J usage is TRBJ1-2; no clear D gene. CDR3 length equals 16 residues. Germline assignment: CDR1 SEHNR and CDR2 FQNEAQ (reference sequence). V was trimmed by 5 bases and J by 8 bases, leaving 24 bases between them. The CDR3 coding sequence is TGTGCCAGCAGCGAAGACACCGGGAAGAGACGTTTCGGCTACACCTTC. Translated, it gives CASSEDTGKRRFGYTF. Supplemented by reference TRBV7-9 and TRBJ1-2, the full variable domain reads DTGVSQNPRHKITKRGQNVTFRCDPISEHNRLYWYRQTLGQGPEFLTYFQNEAQLEKSRLLSDRFSAERPKGSFSTLEIQRTEQGDSAMYLCASSEDTGKRRFGYTFGSGTRLTVV.

The chain employs TRBV29-1 and TRBJ2-7, with TRBD2 as a possible D gene (6 bases). This CDR3 has 13 residues. Trimming pared 7 bases from V and 6 bases from J, leaving 19 bases between. Germline V gene data show CDR1 as SQVTM and CDR2 as ANQGSEA. CDR3 loop: CSAARELSAEQYF. Written as DNA, the CDR3 is TGCAGCGCCGCGCGGGAATTGTCAGCCGAGCAGTACTTC.

The V call is TRBV9, the J call TRBJ2-3; 8 bases fit TRBD2. Germline V gives CDR1 SGDLS, CDR2 YYNGEE. There are 15 residues in the CDR3. V dropped 3 bases and J dropped 1; count of bases not matched to a gene: 4. In DNA form, the CDR3 reads TGTGCCAGCAGCGCCTATAGCGGGGGCACAGATACGCAGTATTTT. Protein product: CASSAYSGGTDTQYF.

The rearrangement links TRBV27 to TRBJ2-3, with 9 bases that match TRBD1. Germline assignment: CDR1 MNHEY and CDR2 SMNVEV (reference sequence). Trimming removed 4 bases from V and 2 bases from J; junction bases left unmatched: 1. The CDR3 runs 14 residues. The CDR3 DNA reads as TGTGCCAGCAGTTGGACAGGGGCCACAGATACGCAGTATTTT. Its translation is CASSWTGATDTQYF.

This clone was recorded only once. V and J are TRBV28 and TRBJ2-6, with D perhaps TRBD2 (7 bases). V was clipped by 2 bases and J by 0 bases, with 14 bases between them. This CDR3 spans 18 amino acids. Germline CDR1 reads MDHEN; CDR2 reads SYDVKM. CDR3 residues: CASSLGGAGPSGANVLTF. CDR3 sequence (DNA): TGTGCCAGCAGTTTAGGGGGGGCAGGTCCCTCTGGGGCCAACGTCCTGACTTTC.

The chain carries TRBV28 and TRBJ1-2; the match to TRBD1 covers 9 bases. Germline trimming cut 4 bases from V and 2 bases from J; bases unmatched to any gene: 11. CDR1 is MDHEN, CDR2 SYDVKM, per germline. This CDR3 spans 17 amino acids. The CDR3 sequence: CASSYQTGTGMNYGYTF. The DNA for the CDR3 is TGTGCCAGCAGTTACCAAACCGGGACAGGGATGAACTATGGCTACACCTTC.

A few counts support this clone. In DNA, the CDR3 is TGTGCCAGCAGTTCACAATATAGCAATCAGCCCCAGCATTTT. This sequence encodes CASSSQYSNQPQHF. V and J are TRBV2 and TRBJ1-5; D not certain. The CDR3 extends over 14 amino acids. Per the germline V gene, CDR1 is SNHLY and CDR2 is FYNNEI. V lost 5 bases and J 0 bases, leaving 8 bases between the germline ends. Complete variable domain (other parts from reference TRBV2 and TRBJ1-5): EPEVTQTPSHQVTQMGQEVILRCVPISNHLYFYWYRQILGQKVEFLVSFYNNEISEKSEIFDDQFSVERPDGSNFTLKIRSTKLEDSAMYFCASSSQYSNQPQHFGDGTRLSIL.

J is TRBJ2-3 and V is TRBV14; D may be TRBD2 (6 bases). The CDR3 runs to 15 residues. Trimming pared 4 bases from V and 0 bases from J, leaving 11 bases between. Germline lookup yields CDR1 SGHDN and CDR2 FVKESK. The CDR3 DNA follows: TGTGCCAGCAGCCTAGGGAGGCCGAGCACAGATACGCAGTATTTT. It encodes CASSLGRPSTDTQYF.

The J gene is TRBJ1-5, the V gene TRBV27, with 7 bases identical to TRBD1. The germline CDR1 and CDR2 sequences are MNHEY and SMNVEV (reference sequence). V was pared by 5 bases and J by 7 bases, with 5 bases of the junction left unmatched. CDR3 length equals 13 residues. The CDR3 region is CASSRQGSQPQHF. For the CDR3, the DNA is TGTGCCAGCAGTCGACAGGGAAGCCAGCCCCAGCATTTT.

The chain couples TRBV7-9 to TRBJ2-3; D call uncertain. The CDR3 sequence is 15 residues long. The V end was cut by 0 bases, the J end by 4 bases, with 11 bases between. Germline V gene sequence: CDR1 SEHNR, CDR2 FQNEAQ (reference sequence). The CDR3 sequence: CASSLALGAADTQYF. In nucleotides, the CDR3 is TGTGCCAGCAGCTTAGCTCTAGGCGCAGCAGATACGCAGTATTTT.

This rearrangement joins TRBV13 to TRBJ2-2, with 10 bases aligning to TRBD1. This CDR3 spans 14 amino acids. CDR1 PRHDT and CDR2 FYEKMQ come from the germline V gene (reference sequence). V dropped 5 bases and J dropped 7; count of bases not matched to a gene: 4. The DNA for the CDR3 is TGTGCCAGCAGCAAAGGGACAGGGGTCGGGGAGCTGTTTTTT. It translates to CASSKGTGVGELFF.

The chain carries TRBV11-2 and TRBJ1-5, with D uncertain. The CDR3 runs to 15 residues. The germline V and J ends were trimmed by 0 bases and 0 bases, with 6 bases remaining between them. CDR1 is SGHAT, CDR2 FQNNGV, per germline. The CDR3 region is CASSLDFNSNQPQHF. CDR3 nucleotides: TGTGCCAGCAGCTTAGACTTTAATAGCAATCAGCCCCAGCATTTT.